Here is one T cell receptor beta chain with its context. Its antigen is unidentified. The method was immunoSEQ multiplex PCR; TCRdb's version includes in-frame clones alone and lacks a portion of them. The sample records about 65,000 clones, around 92% being singletons. Germline-derived CDR1 and CDR2 are MNHEY and SMNVEV (reference sequence). The junction had 6 bases not matched to a gene; V was cut back by 5 bases and J by 2 bases. The CDR3 runs to 16 residues. The data derive from a study of cytomegalovirus exposure and HLA in healthy donors. Findings and caveats of the study: Cytomegalovirus-associated status was assigned to about 150 TCR beta chains. Confirmation was obtained in vitro that three CMV-associated chains are specific for CMV antigens. Most observed TCR sequences were rare, whereas some public TCRs were detected in many donors. A subsequent analysis found that TCR clusters from the first cohort also tended to co-occur in the 120 or so validation repertoires, with 90% to 95% of cluster scores above 0.

The TCR originated in a woman younger than 35 in good health and CMV-seronegative. What was sequenced was PBMCs. The chain is built from TRBV27 and TRBJ2-3; 11 bases agree with TRBD2. CDR3 DNA sequence: TGTGCCAGCAGTACCACTAGCGGGAGACTCACAGATACGCAGTATTTT. Encoded protein: CASSTTSGRLTDTQYF.